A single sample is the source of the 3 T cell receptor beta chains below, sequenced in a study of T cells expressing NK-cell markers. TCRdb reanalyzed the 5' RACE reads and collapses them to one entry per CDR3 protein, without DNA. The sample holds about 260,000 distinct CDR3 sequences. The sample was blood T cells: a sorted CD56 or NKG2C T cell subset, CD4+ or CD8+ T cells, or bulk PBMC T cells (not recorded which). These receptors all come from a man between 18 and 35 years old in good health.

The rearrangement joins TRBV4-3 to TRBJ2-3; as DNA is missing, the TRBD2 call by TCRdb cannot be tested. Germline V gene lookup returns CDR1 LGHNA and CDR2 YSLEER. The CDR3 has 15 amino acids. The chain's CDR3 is CASSPLAGDTDTQYF.

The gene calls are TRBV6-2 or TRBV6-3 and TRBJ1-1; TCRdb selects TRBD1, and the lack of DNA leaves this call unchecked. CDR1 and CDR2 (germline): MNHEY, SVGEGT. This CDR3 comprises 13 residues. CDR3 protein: CASRSTGTGRAFF.

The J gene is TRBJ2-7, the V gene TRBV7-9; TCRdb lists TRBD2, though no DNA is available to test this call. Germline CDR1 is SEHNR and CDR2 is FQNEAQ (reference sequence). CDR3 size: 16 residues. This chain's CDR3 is CASSLAPRGLRYEQYF.